Listed below are T cell receptor beta chains from one sample, sequenced in a study of blood T cells in healthy people across ages. One entry per CDR3 protein results from TCRdb running MiXCR on the 5' RACE reads. The sample yields about 720,000 distinct CDR3 sequences, 22% seen once. Input material: blood. The receptors derive from a man aged 65-85 years in good health. Each CDR3 is given with its conserved first and last residue. The D gene is left open where the match is weak. Size is stated for part of the rows, as once, few or many counts, or as a class when the clone is expanded.

j_call clone_size d_call v_call cdr3_nt cdr3_aa
TRBJ2-3 few TRBD2 TRBV7-9 TGTGCCAGCAGGGGACGACTAGCGCTCACAGATACGCAGTATTTT CASRGRLALTDTQYF
TRBJ2-7 once TRBD2 TRBV20-1 TGCAGTGCTAGAGCTAGCGGGAGGCTCTACGAGCAGTACTTC CSARASGRLYEQYF
TRBJ1-1 NA NA TRBV9 TGTGCCAGCAGCAAAACGGGACCTAATGAAGCTTTCTTT CASSKTGPNEAFF
TRBJ2-1 NA TRBD2 TRBV2 TGTGCCAGCAGCCTTCTCGCGGGAGGCGCCTACAATGAGCAGTTCTTC CASSLLAGGAYNEQFF
TRBJ2-3 NA TRBD2 TRBV28 TGTGCCAGCAGTTTCCCCACAGGGACTAGCGGGAGTTCGGTCACAGATACGCAGTATTTT CASSFPTGTSGSSVTDTQYF
TRBJ1-2 many TRBD1 TRBV10-3 TGTGCCATCAGTGGGACAGGGGATGGCTATGGCTACACCTTC CAISGTGDGYGYTF
TRBJ1-5 NA NA TRBV6-1 TGTGCCGGCAGTGCCAACACCGGGACCTACAGCAATCAGCCCCAGCATTTT CAGSANTGTYSNQPQHF
TRBJ2-5 NA TRBD2 TRBV28 TGTGCCAGCAGTTTCGAACTAGCGGGGGGGGATCAAGAGACCCAGTACTTC CASSFELAGGDQETQYF
TRBJ2-7 NA TRBD2 TRBV20-1 TGCAGTGCTGACTTAGGGGAGGGCGCGCAGTACTTC CSADLGEGAQYF
TRBJ2-1 few NA TRBV2 TGTGCCAGCAGTGGCGGAGAAAGTTCCTACAATGAGCAGTTCTTC CASSGGESSYNEQFF
TRBJ2-5 NA TRBD1 TRBV20-1 TGCAGTGCTAGAGATCCGGGACAGGGGGCTGGGACCCAGTACTTC CSARDPGQGAGTQYF